What follows are 10 T cell receptor beta chains derived from one specimen sequenced in a study of shared clonotypes between healthy human individuals. CD45RO negativity and positive selection for CCR7 defined naive CD8 cells, a population that excluded terminally differentiated effector memory CD45RA+ cells. Data came from immunoSEQ multiplex PCR; TCRdb stores just in-frame clones and leaves some out. The sample has around 640,000 clones; around 96% are singletons. Sequences were obtained from naive CD8+ T cells sorted from blood. These receptors all come from a woman in her 30s in good health.

The V call is TRBV9, the J call TRBJ1-2; 8 positions agree with TRBD1. Trimming cost V 5 bases and J 10 bases; bases outside gene matches: 13. Germline CDR1 SGDLS, CDR2 YYNGEE. The CDR3 is made up of 14 amino acids. The CDR3 bases are TGTGCCAGCAGGGACGGACAGGGCTTAGATGACTACACCTTC. Protein sequence: CASRDGQGLDDYTF.

The V gene is TRBV4-1, the J gene TRBJ2-1; D may match TRBD1 or TRBD2 (5 bases each). V was pared by 1 base and J by 8 bases, with 21 bases between. The CDR3 consists of 17 residues. Per germline, CDR1 MGHRA and CDR2 YSYEKL. The CDR3 nucleotides are TGCGCCAGCAGCCAAGTTATGGGGACGGGTAGCCGAGATGAGCAGTTCTTC. Translation: CASSQVMGTGSRDEQFF.

The chain couples TRBV29-1 to TRBJ1-1; 7 bases are shared with TRBD1. J was trimmed by 6 bases and V by 6 bases; bases with no gene match: 7. CDR3 size: 12 residues. Germline-derived CDR1 and CDR2 are SQVTM and ANQGSEA. DNA of the CDR3: TGCAGCGTAGAGGGGGCGGGGGCTGAAGCTTTCTTT. Protein sequence: CSVEGAGAEAFF.

The chain recombines TRBV27 with TRBJ2-7; D tentatively fits TRBD1 or TRBD2 (5 bases each). The CDR3 is 14 amino acids. CDR1 and CDR2 (germline): MNHEY, SMNVEV (reference sequence). V was shortened by 3 bases and J by 2 bases, with 11 bases between the two germline ends. CDR3 bases: TGTGCCAGCAGTTTGACAGCGGACCCCTACGAGCAGTACTTC. It specifies CASSLTADPYEQYF.

The chain uses TRBV6-5 and TRBJ1-2, with D uncertain. The CDR3 totals 14 residues. Trimming pared 7 bases from V and 8 bases from J, leaving 20 bases between. The germline gives CDR1 MNHEY, CDR2 SVGAGI. The CDR3 DNA reads TGTGCCAGCATTAACCCATCCGCGGGCGGAGGCTACACCTTC. Protein product: CASINPSAGGGYTF.

This sequence joins TRBV7-6 and TRBJ2-7; D may be TRBD2 (6 bases). In germline, CDR1 is SGHVS, CDR2 FNYEAQ. Trimming took 2 bases from V and 4 from J, leaving 15 bases between them. The CDR3 is made up of 15 amino acids. The CDR3 loop reads CASSLSSGTSYEQYF. Written as DNA, the CDR3 is TGTGCCAGCAGCTTAAGCTCCGGGACTTCTTACGAGCAGTACTTC. Using reference TRBV7-6 and TRBJ2-7 for the parts outside the CDR3, the full variable domain is GAGVSQSPRYKVTKRGQDVALRCDPISGHVSLYWYRQALGQGPEFLTYFNYEAQQDKSGLPNDRFSAERPEGSISTLTIQRTEQRDSAMYRCASSLSSGTSYEQYFGPGTRLTVT.

V gene TRBV30 combines with J gene TRBJ1-6; D is unclear. Trimming shortened V by 0 bases and J by 13 bases, and 13 bases separated the two germline ends. The germline V gene has CDR1 GTSNPN and CDR2 SVGIG (reference sequence). CDR3 length: 13 amino acids. CDR3 DNA: TGTGCCTGGAGTGTACCTGAAATTGGGCCCCTCCACTTT. Translating it yields CAWSVPEIGPLHF.

V is TRBV15 and J is TRBJ2-7; possible D gene TRBD2, 5 bases. V lost 4 bases, J lost 5 bases, and 12 bases lay in between. The CDR3 extends over 13 amino acids. Germline CDR1 LNHNV, CDR2 YYDKDF (reference sequence). The CDR3 DNA reads as TGTGCCACCAGCATCCCACCGGGGAACGAGCAGTACTTC. Translating it yields CATSIPPGNEQYF.

The chain has TRBV28 and TRBJ2-5, with 10 bases lining up with TRBD2. In germline, CDR1 is MDHEN, CDR2 SYDVKM. Trimming at V came to 4 bases and at J to 5 bases, leaving 7 bases not matched to a gene. The CDR3 runs 15 residues. The CDR3 here is CASSSPLAGDETQYF. CDR3 DNA: TGTGCCAGCAGTTCACCCCTAGCGGGAGATGAGACCCAGTACTTC.

A remark on this clone: Different DNA sequences within this sample yield the same CDR3. This sequence joins TRBV19 and TRBJ1-5; no clear D gene. Trimming stripped 1 base from V and 2 bases from J, with 0 bases between. From germline, CDR1 is LNHDA and CDR2 SQIVND (reference sequence). CDR3 length: 12 amino acids. CDR3 nucleotides: TGTGCCAGTAGTATAGGCAATCAGCCCCAGCATTTT. Translating it yields CASSIGNQPQHF.